This TCR beta chain was recovered during a study of a mutant IDH1 vaccine in newly diagnosed glioma. For the study at large: Before enrollment, the patients had been treated with radiotherapy alone, temozolomide alone, or both together. Most of them had received both.

As regards this clone: Antigen specificity is unknown.

Only in-frame clones appear in the TCRdb table, and some are missing; sequencing was by immunoSEQ multiplex PCR. The repertoire consists of fewer than 95,000 clones, with 81% occurring once and the leading ten covering approximately 5.4%. The germline V and J ends were trimmed by 7 bases and 1 base, with 13 bases remaining between them. There are 14 residues in the CDR3. Germline lookup yields CDR1 MNHNY and CDR2 SVGAGI (reference sequence). The time point denotes: week 47, end of study. Every vaccination contained 300 ug of the mutant IDH1 20-mer peptide and was paired with topical imiquimod. This clonotype originated in a man in his forties or fifties with glioma. The chain recombines TRBV6-6 with TRBJ1-1; D call uncertain. This sample comprised PBMCs, obtained from a glioma patient whose treatment included an IDH1 peptide vaccine. The DNA for the CDR3 is TGTGCCAGCAACCCCGGGGTGGGGAACACTGAAGCTTTCTTT. Encoded protein: CASNPGVGNTEAFF.